This T cell receptor (beta chain) was profiled in a study of blood T cells in healthy people across ages. At the level of the study: Template switching captured about one barcoded beta molecule per two T cells.

Germline CDR1 and CDR2: MNHEY and SVGEGT. The CDR3 extends over 17 amino acids. The second PCR ran about 6 to 11 cycles with a sample-barcoded 5' primer and J-beta primers. TCRdb processed the 5' RACE reads anew with MiXCR; each CDR3 protein has one entry. The data contain under 2,000,000 distinct CDR3 sequences, roughly 49% of them singletons. As concerns this clonotype: An end of the junction differs from the germline gene, which may be a read error.

The genes are TRBV6-2 or TRBV6-3 and TRBJ2-7, with TRBD1 matching over 9 bases. Sample: blood. The TCR sequence derives from a woman between 40 and 55 years old in good health. CDR3 DNA: TGTGCCAGCAGTTGGACAGGGGCTGGGTTAAGCTCCTACGGGCAGTACTTC. Translating gives CASSWTGAGLSSYGQYF.